The 24 T cell receptor beta chains in this list originate from one sample, sequenced in a study of neurological immune-mediated disorders. TCRdb re-derived calls from the 5' RACE reads in MiXCR, one entry per CDR3 protein. The sample records tens of thousands of distinct CDR3 sequences, around 6.8% being singletons. The sequenced sample consisted of PBMCs. Receptors were obtained from a woman in her thirties or forties in good health.

This clonotype was seen repeatedly, ten times or more. The chain joins TRBV28 to TRBJ1-1, with D tentatively TRBD1 (5 bases). The CDR3 length is 15 residues. V lost 0 bases and J 8 bases, leaving 16 bases between the germline ends. Germline V lookup: CDR1 MDHEN, CDR2 SYDVKM. DNA for the CDR3: TGTGCCAGCAGTTTATGGACGAGGGGACTATCCGAAGCTTTCTTT. This gives the protein CASSLWTRGLSEAFF.

This clonotype was counted many times. The chain links TRBV5-1 to TRBJ2-7, with D perhaps matching TRBD1 or TRBD2 (6 bases each). Between the trimmed V and J ends, which lost 0 bases and 0 bases, there was a span of 16 bases. There are 17 residues in the CDR3. From germline, CDR1 is SGHRS and CDR2 YFSETQ. The CDR3 DNA follows: TGCGCCAGCAGCTTGGGGCCCGGGGGCACCTCCTCCTACGAGCAGTACTTC. Protein sequence: CASSLGPGGTSSYEQYF.

In this sample, this clonotype turned up many times. The chain carries TRBV11-2 and TRBJ1-1; D possibly corresponds to TRBD1 (6 bases). From germline, CDR1 is SGHAT and CDR2 FQNNGV. The V and J ends lost 5 bases and 0 bases respectively, with 13 bases between them. The CDR3 loop spans 15 amino acids. CDR3 amino acids: CASSLPGALNTEAFF. CDR3 nucleotides: TGTGCCAGCAGCCTCCCGGGGGCATTGAACACTGAAGCTTTCTTT.

The chain has TRBV18 and TRBJ1-5, with 7 positions matching TRBD1. With V trimmed by 4 bases and J by 6 bases, 9 bases remained unmatched. Germline CDR1 is KGHSH and CDR2 is LQKENI. The CDR3 contains 15 residues. The CDR3 region is CASSLTGQAPQPQHF. The CDR3 DNA is TGTGCCAGCTCACTGACCGGACAGGCGCCTCAGCCCCAGCATTTT. The variable domain in full, completed from reference TRBV18 and TRBJ1-5, reads NAGVMQNPRHLVRRRGQEARLRCSPMKGHSHVYWYRQLPEEGLKFMVYLQKENIIDESGMPKERFSAEFPKEGPSILRIQQVVRGDSAAYFCASSLTGQAPQPQHFGDGTRLSIL.

At least ten counts were recorded for this clonotype. The J gene is TRBJ2-3, the V gene TRBV5-1, with TRBD1 identical over 9 bases. The CDR3 totals 14 residues. Trimming at V came to 0 bases and at J to 5 bases, leaving 1 base not matched to a gene. The V gene's germline CDR1 is SGHRS and CDR2 YFSETQ. The CDR3 loop reads CASSLEDRGDTQYF. In DNA, the CDR3 is TGCGCCAGCAGCTTGGAGGACAGGGGAGATACGCAGTATTTT. Filled out from reference TRBV5-1 and TRBJ2-3, the complete variable domain reads KAGVTQTPRYLIKTRGQQVTLSCSPISGHRSVSWYQQTPGQGLQFLFEYFSETQRNKGNFPGRFSGRQFSNSRSEMNVSTLELGDSALYLCASSLEDRGDTQYFGPGTRLTVL.

This clonotype was counted many times. The chain joins TRBV4-1 to TRBJ1-1, with no clear D. CDR1 is MGHRA, CDR2 YSYEKL, per germline. The CDR3 has 14 residues. V lost 6 bases and J lost 0, with 11 bases in between. CDR3 coding DNA: TGCGCCAGCAGAAGTGGACTGATGAACACTGAAGCTTTCTTT. The encoded protein is CASRSGLMNTEAFF.

This clonotype was seen at least ten times. The V and J genes are TRBV5-5 and TRBJ2-1; either TRBD1 or TRBD2 may supply D (5 bases each). The CDR3 is 15 amino acids. The V end was cut by 3 bases, the J end by 0 bases, with 10 bases between. Germline V gene lookup returns CDR1 SGHKS and CDR2 YYEKEE (reference sequence). DNA for the CDR3: TGTGCCAGCAGCTACTCAGGGAGCTCCTACAATGAGCAGTTCTTC. Translating it yields CASSYSGSSYNEQFF.

This clonotype has a count of ten or more. CDR3 loop: CAISESWDYEQYF. CDR3 coding DNA: TGTGCCATCAGTGAGTCCTGGGACTACGAGCAGTACTTC. V usage is TRBV10-3 and J usage is TRBJ2-7, with no clear D. V lost 0 bases to trimming and J lost 3 bases, with 6 bases between them. The CDR3 consists of 13 residues. From germline, CDR1 is ENHRY and CDR2 SYGVKD.

In its sample, this clonotype was seen many times. V is TRBV9 and J is TRBJ2-5; D is undetermined. Between the trimmed V and J ends, which lost 3 bases and 1 base, there was a span of 13 bases. The CDR3 sequence is 15 residues long. Germline V gene data show CDR1 as SGDLS and CDR2 as YYNGEE. CDR3 residues: CASSASDGPQETQYF. The CDR3, as DNA: TGTGCCAGCAGCGCTTCGGACGGCCCCCAAGAGACCCAGTACTTC.

This clonotype was counted many times. The chain employs TRBV20-1 and TRBJ2-5, with D possibly being TRBD1 or TRBD2 (5 bases each). This CDR3 has 14 residues. Per the germline V gene, CDR1 is DFQATT and CDR2 is SNEGSKA (reference sequence). Trimming cost V 0 bases and J 4 bases, with 12 bases left between them. The CDR3 sequence is CSARDMGVGETQYF. Written as DNA, the CDR3 is TGCAGTGCTAGAGACATGGGGGTGGGAGAGACCCAGTACTTC.

This clonotype showed up many times. V is TRBV28 and J is TRBJ1-5; no definite D call. Trimming removed 8 bases from V and 0 bases from J, with 8 bases in between. The CDR3 has 13 amino acids. In germline, CDR1 is MDHEN, CDR2 SYDVKM. The chain's CDR3 is CASEPDSNQPQHF. The CDR3 region has the DNA TGTGCCAGCGAACCAGATAGCAATCAGCCCCAGCATTTT.

This clonotype has a count of ten or more. The rearrangement joins TRBV5-1 to TRBJ2-3, with a possible D match to TRBD2 (7 bases). Trimming removed 3 bases from V and 2 bases from J, with 13 bases in between. Germline CDR1 and CDR2: SGHRS and YFSETQ. The CDR3 contains 15 residues. The CDR3 is CASSSGGTSTDTQYF. The CDR3 region has the DNA TGCGCCAGCAGCTCCGGGGGGACATCCACAGATACGCAGTATTTT.

This chain links TRBV3-1 with TRBJ1-5; 7 bases agree with TRBD1. The CDR3 loop spans 17 amino acids. Germline values: CDR1 LGHDT, CDR2 YNNKEL (reference sequence). Germline trimming cut 4 bases from V and 0 bases from J; bases unmatched to any gene: 9. CDR3 DNA sequence: TGTGCCAGCAGCCTGACGACAGGGATGTATAGCAATCAGCCCCAGCATTTT. Translated, it gives CASSLTTGMYSNQPQHF.

In its sample, this clonotype was seen many times. This chain uses TRBV5-1 with TRBJ2-1; 9 bases fit TRBD2. The CDR3 is made up of 15 amino acids. V was clipped by 6 bases and J by 5 bases; unmatched bases: 9. In germline, CDR1 is SGHRS, CDR2 YFSETQ. CDR3 DNA: TGCGCCAGCATTTATGGAGCGGGGGGACACAATGAGCAGTTCTTC. It encodes CASIYGAGGHNEQFF.

This clonotype was detected ten times or more. The V gene is TRBV27, the J gene TRBJ1-2; TRBD1 agrees at 9 bases. This CDR3 contains 13 residues. V trimming: 8 bases; J trimming: 6 bases; junction bases outside the gene matches: 7. Germline V gives CDR1 MNHEY, CDR2 SMNVEV (reference sequence). In nucleotides, the CDR3 is TGTGCCAGCCGTTCTACAGGGGGCCATGGCTACACCTTC. Translated, it gives CASRSTGGHGYTF.

The sample holds many counts of this clonotype. The chain links TRBV4-1 to TRBJ1-1, with D uncertain. The CDR3 is 15 residues long. Germline V gene lookup returns CDR1 MGHRA and CDR2 YSYEKL. Trimming left V 1 base short and J 1 base short, with 10 bases between. The CDR3 DNA follows: TGCGCCAGCAGCCAAGGGGCCTCTGGGAACACTGAAGCTTTCTTT. It yields the protein CASSQGASGNTEAFF.

This clonotype was detected ten times or more. The V gene is TRBV25-1, the J gene TRBJ1-2; D remains ambiguous. Germline loops: CDR1 MGHDK, CDR2 SYGVNS. There are 14 residues in the CDR3. Trimming took off 1 base at V and 4 bases at J, with 10 bases between the two ends. For the CDR3, the DNA is TGTGCCAGCAGTGAATGGGCCGAACTCTATGGCTACACCTTC. It encodes CASSEWAELYGYTF.

This clonotype has more than one count but fewer than ten. The V and J genes are TRBV29-1 and TRBJ2-7; 7 nucleotides align to TRBD2. CDR3 size: 12 residues. Germline V gene data show CDR1 as SQVTM and CDR2 as ANQGSEA. The V gene end was trimmed by 7 bases and the J gene end by 7 bases; junction bases not matched to a gene: 10. CDR3 DNA: TGCAGCGGCGGTCCAGCGGGGAGAGAGCAGTACTTC. It yields the protein CSGGPAGREQYF.

This clonotype occurred many times. This rearrangement joins TRBV5-1 to TRBJ1-2; D gene uncertain. Trimming left V 4 bases short and J 4 bases short, with 14 bases between. Germline CDR1 and CDR2: SGHRS and YFSETQ. This CDR3 has 14 amino acids. The CDR3 region has the DNA TGCGCCAGCAGCACTGACGCCAGTGGCTATGGCTACACCTTC. It yields the protein CASSTDASGYGYTF. The full variable domain, with the rest looked up from reference TRBV5-1 and TRBJ1-2, is KAGVTQTPRYLIKTRGQQVTLSCSPISGHRSVSWYQQTPGQGLQFLFEYFSETQRNKGNFPGRFSGRQFSNSRSEMNVSTLELGDSALYLCASSTDASGYGYTFGSGTRLTVV.

This clonotype was counted many times. The V and J genes are TRBV20-1 and TRBJ2-1; D might be TRBD1 (5 bases). The germline V gene encodes CDR1 DFQATT and CDR2 SNEGSKA (reference sequence). Trimming stripped 3 bases from V and 4 bases from J, with 16 bases between. This CDR3 region has 15 residues. In nucleotides, the CDR3 is TGCAGTGCTAGCCCTCCTTCAGGGAAATACAATGAGCAGTTCTTC. Protein product: CSASPPSGKYNEQFF.

The chain uses TRBV20-1 and TRBJ2-7; D unclear. Per germline, CDR1 DFQATT and CDR2 SNEGSKA (reference sequence). Trimming shortened V by 3 bases and J by 5 bases, and 11 bases separated the two germline ends. The CDR3 is 12 amino acids. In nucleotides, the CDR3 is TGCAGTGCTAGCACCTCTAAAGACGAGCAGTACGTC. Residues: CSASTSKDEQYV.

This clonotype was picked up many times. The J gene is TRBJ2-2, the V gene TRBV20-1, with TRBD1 matching over 7 bases. V lost 5 bases to trimming and J lost 7 bases; unmatched junction nucleotides: 10. This CDR3 has 14 amino acids. Germline V gene data show CDR1 as DFQATT and CDR2 as SNEGSKA (reference sequence). The DNA of the CDR3 is TGCAGTGCTCGAAGAGACAGGGCTGGCGGGGAGCTGTTTTTT. As protein: CSARRDRAGGELFF.

This clonotype has just one count. Just one base apart from a much larger clone, this may be a read error. The genes are TRBV7-9 and TRBJ1-1, with TRBD1 matching over 8 bases. In germline, CDR1 is SEHNR, CDR2 FQNEAQ (reference sequence). There are 12 residues in the CDR3. CDR3 residues: CVSSLGTGEAFF. The DNA of the CDR3 is TGTGTCAGCAGCTTGGGGACAGGTGAAGCTTTCTTT.

This clonotype has ten or more counts. A junction end diverges from the germline sequence, so it may reflect a read error. CDR3 coding DNA: TGTGCCAGCAGCAACACAGGATTACTTCCCTTC. This translates into CASSNTGLLPF. This rearrangement joins TRBV7-9 to TRBJ1-2; D possibly corresponds to TRBD1 (5 bases). The CDR3 consists of 11 residues. Germline V gene lookup returns CDR1 SEHNR and CDR2 FQNEAQ (reference sequence).